A selection of T cell receptor beta chains follows, all from one sample in a study of blood T cell repertoires in COVID-19. TCRdb's table, derived via immunoSEQ multiplex PCR, lists solely in-frame clones and lacks some. The sample has some 150,000 clones; about 92% are singletons. The material sequenced was peripheral blood. The receptors were gathered from a human donor in a cohort sampled during active COVID-19. Both conserved end residues are part of each CDR3. Fields, in order: CDR3 length, V gene, J gene, CDR3 protein.

len: 17; v_gene: TRBV19; j_gene: TRBJ2-3; CDR3aa: CASSTGTSGGAGDTQYF
len: 15; v_gene: TRBV6-7; j_gene: TRBJ1-1; CDR3aa: CASSYSGRLNTEAFF
len: 12; v_gene: TRBV19; j_gene: TRBJ1-1; CDR3aa: CASSFPFTEAFF
len: 15; v_gene: TRBV3-1/TRBV3-2; j_gene: TRBJ1-1; CDR3aa: CASSRTGGMNTEAFF
len: 13; v_gene: TRBV6-5; j_gene: TRBJ1-3; CDR3aa: CASRVNTGGGIYF
len: 14; v_gene: TRBV6-6; j_gene: TRBJ2-7; CDR3aa: CASTNRGSSYEQYF
len: 13; v_gene: TRBV7-2; j_gene: TRBJ2-7; CDR3aa: CASSWTGGYEQYF
len: 13; v_gene: TRBV29-1; j_gene: TRBJ1-3; CDR3aa: CSVRETSGNTIYF
len: 15; v_gene: TRBV5-8; j_gene: TRBJ1-1; CDR3aa: CASSLEGQGVIKAFF
len: 18; v_gene: TRBV25-1; j_gene: TRBJ2-1; CDR3aa: CASRGPGLAGGPGGEQFF
len: 15; v_gene: TRBV7-6; j_gene: TRBJ2-5; CDR3aa: CASSLAVSGQETQYF
len: 12; v_gene: TRBV7-3; j_gene: TRBJ2-3; CDR3aa: CASSFGDNTQYF
len: 16; v_gene: TRBV10-3; j_gene: TRBJ1-1; CDR3aa: CAISPGTGGWGTEAFF
len: 13; v_gene: TRBV9; j_gene: TRBJ1-1; CDR3aa: CASAGTVNTEAFF
len: 17; v_gene: TRBV27; j_gene: TRBJ1-5; CDR3aa: CASSPNPTVYSNQPQHF
len: 13; v_gene: TRBV5-4; j_gene: TRBJ2-3; CDR3aa: CASSWTTSGTQYF
len: 13; v_gene: TRBV19; j_gene: TRBJ1-4; CDR3aa: CASRDSVHEKLFF
len: 13; v_gene: TRBV29-1; j_gene: TRBJ2-1; CDR3aa: CSVEFTGANEQFF
len: 10; v_gene: TRBV9; j_gene: TRBJ1-2; CDR3aa: CASSGGGYTF
len: 13; v_gene: TRBV6-6; j_gene: TRBJ2-7; CDR3aa: CASSYADSYEQYF
len: 15; v_gene: TRBV5-1; j_gene: TRBJ2-2; CDR3aa: CASTKGAGRTGELFF
len: 16; v_gene: TRBV5-1; j_gene: TRBJ1-2; CDR3aa: CASSLEGFPANYGYTF